This T cell receptor beta chain was captured in a study of molecular identifiers for immune sequencing clone quantification. Listed TCR primers and previously described methods were used for bulk TCR libraries. TCRdb recomputed calls from the PCR reads with MiXCR, one row per CDR3 protein. The top ten clones hold roughly 0.81% of a sample with about half a million distinct CDR3 sequences, over 20% of them seen once. Study findings and constraints: More than 97% of effector molecules, versus under 1% of naive-cell molecules, belonged to clones above 20 RNA copies. The sizes of highly expanded clones could be underestimated when identical TCR molecules share a barcode. Spiked Jurkat TCR RNA equivalent to one cell reportedly surfaced among some 1 million naive cells.

This clonotype came up many times. Its antigen is still unknown. The CDR3 covers 14 residues. The V and J ends lost 4 bases and 6 bases, in that order; junction bases with no gene match: 4. This clonotype was sampled from a human donor in good health. Some libraries in this study had Jurkat cell RNA spiked in. The sequenced sample was naive CD8+ T cells from blood, with Jurkat cell RNA spiked in. The subset here: FACS-sorted CD8+CD4-CCR7+CD45RA+ naive T cells. The gene calls are TRBV12-3 or TRBV12-4 and TRBJ1-5; TRBD1 aligns across 9 bases. CDR3 region: CASSYRGPRQPQHF. DNA for the CDR3: TGTGCCAGCAGTTACAGGGGGCCCCGTCAGCCCCAGCATTTT.